This TCR beta chain was found in a study of T cell changes during pregnancy in multiple sclerosis. Clones were read by immunoSEQ multiplex PCR, and TCRdb kept only the in-frame ones, dropping some. Here the sample spans approximately 46,000 clones, about 88% being singletons. Germline V gene lookup returns CDR1 SGHRS and CDR2 YFSETQ. J was trimmed by 1 base and V by 4 bases; bases with no gene match: 4. The length of the CDR3 is 14 residues. The sequenced sample was CD4+ T cells from peripheral blood mononuclear cells, obtained after pregnancy. The sequence was obtained from a female donor with multiple sclerosis, enrolled in a pregnancy study. The V call is TRBV5-1, the J call TRBJ2-5; 7 nucleotides align to TRBD2. CDR3 sequence reads: CASSPSGAQETQYF. The CDR3 coding sequence is TGCGCCAGCAGCCCGAGCGGGGCCCAAGAGACCCAGTACTTC.